One sample yielded the 19 T cell receptor beta chains listed below, sequenced in a study of Tregs in tolerant kidney transplant recipients. Libraries were prepared by immunoSEQ multiplex PCR; TCRdb keeps only in-frame clonotypes and omits some of them. The sample yields fewer than 70,000 clones, over 70% seen once. Sequenced input: CD4+ T cells from blood. The source of these receptors is a human donor in good health.

This sequence joins TRBV11-1 and TRBJ2-5; D unclear. This CDR3 region has 14 residues. Germline V gene sequence: CDR1 SGHAT, CDR2 FQDESV (reference sequence). V shed 2 bases and J shed 4 bases, with 11 bases lying between them. The CDR3 DNA sequence: TGTGCCAGCAGCTTAAGACCAACCCGAGAGACCCAGTACTTC. This codes for CASSLRPTRETQYF.

V is TRBV7-2 and J is TRBJ2-7; TRBD2 is a possible D gene (6 bases). CDR1 is SGHTA and CDR2 is FQGNSA in the germline V gene. Between the trimmed V and J ends, which lost 5 bases and 7 bases, there was a span of 18 bases. The CDR3 length is 14 residues. CDR3 region: CASSPRTTRREQYF. In DNA form, the CDR3 reads TGTGCCAGCAGCCCAAGGACTACACGTCGAGAGCAGTACTTC.

The chain couples TRBV7-2 to TRBJ2-3; D may be TRBD2 (5 bases). The CDR3 runs to 12 residues. V dropped 5 bases and J dropped 9 bases, with 12 bases sitting between them. Germline values: CDR1 SGHTA, CDR2 FQGNSA. DNA for the CDR3: TGTGCCAGCAGCCGCGAACTAGAGACGCAGTATTTT. Translating it yields CASSRELETQYF.

V and J are TRBV19 and TRBJ2-1; TRBD1 matches 7 bases. This CDR3 has 13 amino acids. Germline CDR1 and CDR2: LNHDA and SQIVND (reference sequence). V lost 4 bases to trimming and J lost 8 bases; unmatched junction nucleotides: 5. CDR3 protein: CASSRATGYEQFF. CDR3 DNA sequence: TGTGCCAGTAGTAGGGCGACAGGGTATGAGCAGTTCTTC.

V gene TRBV9 combines with J gene TRBJ1-2, with D uncertain. Per germline, CDR1 SGDLS and CDR2 YYNGEE. Trimming left V 6 bases short and J 0 bases short, with 3 bases between. CDR3 length equals 11 residues. CDR3 DNA: TGTGCCAGCACCTCTAACTATGGCTACACCTTC. The encoded protein is CASTSNYGYTF.

The chain couples TRBV7-3 to TRBJ2-1, with 7 bases identical to TRBD2. V shed 2 bases and J 2 bases; nucleotides not matched to a gene: 6. The germline gives CDR1 SGHTA, CDR2 FQGTGA. The CDR3 is made up of 16 amino acids. The CDR3 loop is CASSLVRTSPYNEQFF. The CDR3 DNA follows: TGTGCCAGCAGCTTAGTGAGGACTAGTCCCTACAATGAGCAGTTCTTC.

V usage is TRBV5-1 and J usage is TRBJ2-3; D call uncertain. The length of the CDR3 is 15 residues. Per the germline V gene, CDR1 is SGHRS and CDR2 is YFSETQ. The V gene lost 3 bases and the J gene lost 1 base, with 12 bases spanning the gap. The CDR3 protein is CASSSDQTGTDTQYF. The CDR3 region has the DNA TGCGCCAGCAGCTCTGACCAGACTGGCACAGATACGCAGTATTTT.

The CDR3 region is CSAGLNSPLHF. The CDR3 region has the DNA TGCAGTGCCGGCCTAAATTCACCCCTCCACTTT. The genes are TRBV20-1 and TRBJ1-6; D gene uncertain. Germline CDR1 and CDR2: DFQATT and SNEGSKA (reference sequence). The CDR3 totals 11 residues. Trimming removed 6 bases from V and 7 bases from J, with 7 bases in between.

The genes are TRBV7-2 and TRBJ2-3; TRBD1 is a possible D gene (6 bases). Germline assignment: CDR1 SGHTA and CDR2 FQGNSA. Trimming took 5 bases from V and 3 from J, leaving 12 bases between them. CDR3 length: 14 amino acids. The CDR3 here is CASSLLGQTDTQYF. The DNA for the CDR3 is TGTGCCAGCAGCCTCCTCGGACAGACAGATACGCAGTATTTT. Full variable domain (missing parts from reference TRBV7-2 and TRBJ2-3): GAGVSQSPSNKVTEKGKDVELRCDPISGHTALYWYRQSLGQGLEFLIYFQGNSAPDKSGLPSDRFSAERTGGSVSTLTIQRTQQEDSAVYLCASSLLGQTDTQYFGPGTRLTVL.

The genes are TRBV11-2 and TRBJ1-1; D perhaps matches TRBD1 (5 bases). The CDR3 runs to 15 residues. V was pared by 4 bases and J by 6 bases, with 18 bases between. Germline V gene data show CDR1 as SGHAT and CDR2 as FQNNGV. The CDR3 region has the DNA TGTGCCAGCAGCTCGGTTCGGGGCCGGAAGGCTGAAGCTTTCTTT. This codes for CASSSVRGRKAEAFF.

This chain joins TRBV7-2 and TRBJ2-3; D remains ambiguous. Germline V lookup: CDR1 SGHTA, CDR2 FQGNSA. V lost 1 base and J 2 bases, leaving 7 bases between the germline ends. The CDR3 totals 14 residues. The CDR3 sequence: CASSLVGPTDTQYF. The CDR3 DNA is TGTGCCAGCAGCTTAGTCGGTCCCACAGATACGCAGTATTTT.

The genes are TRBV25-1 and TRBJ2-7; TRBD2 agrees at 7 bases. The V segment lost 10 bases and the J segment 4 bases; nucleotides outside the gene matches: 10. The CDR3 spans 13 residues. The germline CDR1 and CDR2 sequences are MGHDK and SYGVNS. CDR3 coding DNA: TGTGCCACCCATCCAACCGGGGGGTACGAGCAGTACTTC. The encoded protein is CATHPTGGYEQYF.

This clone has more than one count but fewer than ten. This chain connects TRBV7-2 to TRBJ1-5; D gene uncertain. CDR3 length equals 13 residues. V was shortened by 5 bases and J by 5 bases, with 10 bases between the two germline ends. Germline V gene lookup returns CDR1 SGHTA and CDR2 FQGNSA. The CDR3 DNA follows: TGTGCCAGCAGCGCGCTGCGGGATCAGCCCCAGCATTTT. As protein: CASSALRDQPQHF.

This rearrangement joins TRBV2 to TRBJ2-5; tentatively, D is TRBD1 or TRBD2 (5 bases each). The CDR3 spans 15 residues. Germline V gene lookup returns CDR1 SNHLY and CDR2 FYNNEI. V was clipped by 2 bases and J by 5 bases, with 15 bases between them. Here the CDR3 reads CASSENRGAWETQYF. The CDR3 DNA sequence: TGTGCCAGCAGTGAAAACCGAGGGGCGTGGGAGACCCAGTACTTC.

The V call is TRBV29-1, the J call TRBJ2-1; D is perhaps TRBD2 (6 bases). CDR3 length equals 11 residues. The V end was cut by 6 bases, the J end by 6 bases, with 9 bases between. Germline V gene sequence: CDR1 SQVTM, CDR2 ANQGSEA. CDR3 region: CSVGLSNEQFF. DNA of the CDR3: TGCAGCGTGGGACTCAGCAATGAGCAGTTCTTC.

The chain couples TRBV5-4 to TRBJ2-1, with no clear D. The CDR3 spans 14 residues. From germline, CDR1 is SGHNT and CDR2 YYREEE (reference sequence). Trimming stripped 0 bases from V and 7 bases from J, with 11 bases between. This chain's CDR3 is CASSLAGRPNEQFF. In DNA, the CDR3 is TGTGCCAGCAGCTTGGCCGGCAGGCCTAATGAGCAGTTCTTC.

The chain joins TRBV6-6 to TRBJ1-5; D unresolved. Trimming removed 2 bases from V and 5 bases from J, with 7 bases in between. The CDR3 is made up of 13 amino acids. CDR1 is MNHNY, CDR2 SVGAGI, per germline (reference sequence). In DNA, the CDR3 is TGTGCCAGCAGTTACCTTCCATATCAGCCCCAGCATTTT. This translates into CASSYLPYQPQHF.

This clone came up once. The chain is built from TRBV20-1 and TRBJ2-3; no clear D gene. CDR1 is DFQATT, CDR2 SNEGSKA, per germline (reference sequence). The CDR3 has 11 amino acids. Deletions cut 6 bases from V and 4 bases from J, with 8 bases between. CDR3 sequence (DNA): TGCAGTGCCTCCCCCGCAGATACGCAGTATTTT. This codes for CSASPADTQYF.

The chain employs TRBV29-1 and TRBJ2-3; D perhaps matches TRBD2 (7 bases). V was trimmed by 6 bases and J by 1 base, leaving 20 bases between them. Germline CDR1 and CDR2: SQVTM and ANQGSEA. The CDR3 totals 16 residues. CDR3 amino acids: CSVRGGTNEGTDTQYF. CDR3 coding DNA: TGCAGCGTGAGGGGGGGGACAAACGAGGGCACAGATACGCAGTATTTT.